These 23 T cell receptor beta chains originate from one sample sequenced in a study of cytomegalovirus exposure and HLA in healthy donors (dated by TCRdb to 2017 to 2019). Library preparation used the immunoSEQ multiplex PCR assay. For the multiplex PCR, a mixture combining 60 forward primers for TCR Vbeta segments and 13 reverse primers for TCR Jbeta segments was used. This immuneACCESS table, as held by TCRdb, lists in-frame sequences with V and J called but not all clones. Of the missing ones, under half trace to an unresolved V gene in checked studies; the others have no known cause. This sample comprises around 150,000 clones, 65% to 85% of them detected only once. More than 1.2% of the sample is taken by the ten largest. The sequenced sample was PBMCs. The receptor set was obtained from a man between 60 and 75 years old in good health and CMV-seronegative.

The rearrangement uses TRBV19 and TRBJ2-1, with 15 bases fitting TRBD2. Germline trimming cut 3 bases from V and 2 bases from J; bases unmatched to any gene: 8. The CDR3 spans 19 residues. Germline V lookup: CDR1 LNHDA, CDR2 SQIVND (reference sequence). CDR3 nucleotides: TGTGCCAGTAGTATTGACCTCGGACTAGCGGGAGGGCCCTACAATGAGCAGTTCTTC. It translates to CASSIDLGLAGGPYNEQFF. The entire variable domain, with the rest obtained from reference TRBV19 and TRBJ2-1, is as follows: DGGITQSPKYLFRKEGQNVTLSCEQNLNHDAMYWYRQDPGQGLRLIYYSQIVNDFQKGDIAEGYSVSREKKESFPLTVTSAQKNPTAFYLCASSIDLGLAGGPYNEQFFGPGTRLTVL.

V is TRBV19 and J is TRBJ1-4; TRBD1 agrees at 7 bases. V dropped 5 bases and J dropped 10; count of bases not matched to a gene: 10. Germline assignment: CDR1 LNHDA and CDR2 SQIVND (reference sequence). This CDR3 comprises 14 residues. In nucleotides, the CDR3 is TGTGCCAGTAGTGCCGGACAGGCCCGGGGAAAACTGTTTTTT. This encodes CASSAGQARGKLFF. The full variable domain, its missing parts supplied by reference TRBV19 and TRBJ1-4, is DGGITQSPKYLFRKEGQNVTLSCEQNLNHDAMYWYRQDPGQGLRLIYYSQIVNDFQKGDIAEGYSVSREKKESFPLTVTSAQKNPTAFYLCASSAGQARGKLFFGSGTQLSVL.

The chain employs TRBV29-1 and TRBJ2-3; 10 bases are a match to TRBD2. This CDR3 is 15 amino acids long. V was clipped by 3 bases and J by 0 bases; unmatched bases: 3. CDR1 is SQVTM, CDR2 ANQGSEA, per germline. Written as DNA, the CDR3 is TGCAGCGTTGAGGTAGCGGGGGGAAGCACAGATACGCAGTATTTT. Amino acids: CSVEVAGGSTDTQYF.

The chain uses TRBV7-6 and TRBJ2-3, with a weak D call TRBD2 (6 bases). CDR1 and CDR2 from the germline V gene are SGHVS and FNYEAQ. V was cut by 5 bases and J by 1 base, with 19 bases left in between. The CDR3 sequence is 17 residues long. CDR3 sequence: CASSRGTTSVGTDTQYF. CDR3 sequence (DNA): TGTGCCAGCAGCCGGGGGACGACGTCTGTGGGCACAGATACGCAGTATTTT. Full variable domain (remainder filled in from reference TRBV7-6 and TRBJ2-3): GAGVSQSPRYKVTKRGQDVALRCDPISGHVSLYWYRQALGQGPEFLTYFNYEAQQDKSGLPNDRFSAERPEGSISTLTIQRTEQRDSAMYRCASSRGTTSVGTDTQYFGPGTRLTVL.

V is TRBV15 and J is TRBJ2-3, with D possibly matching TRBD1 (5 bases). Germline V gene sequence: CDR1 LNHNV, CDR2 YYDKDF (reference sequence). Trimming pared 3 bases from V and 7 bases from J, leaving 20 bases between. This CDR3 is 16 amino acids long. The CDR3 DNA reads as TGTGCCACCAGCAGGACGACTCACCGTTCAGGGAATACGCAGTATTTT. It is translated as CATSRTTHRSGNTQYF.

J is TRBJ2-3 and V is TRBV9; 7 bases match TRBD1. Trimming removed 6 bases from V and 5 bases from J; junction bases left unmatched: 6. The germline V gene encodes CDR1 SGDLS and CDR2 YYNGEE. The CDR3 length is 13 residues. The CDR3 coding sequence is TGTGCCAGCACCCCAGGGGGATTAGATACGCAGTATTTT. This sequence encodes CASTPGGLDTQYF.

The J gene is TRBJ2-3, the V gene TRBV4-3, with 11 positions matching TRBD2. The junction had 8 bases not matched to a gene; V was cut back by 1 base and J by 5 bases. Germline V CDR1 and CDR2: LGHNA, YSLEER. This CDR3 has 17 amino acids. Here the CDR3 DNA reads TGCGCCAGCAGCCAAGGCGCTTTAGCGGGAGGGAGAGATACGCAGTATTTT. This translates into CASSQGALAGGRDTQYF.

The gene calls are TRBV18 and TRBJ2-1; 13 nucleotides match TRBD2. Germline V gene lookup returns CDR1 KGHSH and CDR2 LQKENI. This CDR3 spans 15 amino acids. The V segment lost 4 bases and the J segment 8 bases; nucleotides outside the gene matches: 5. The CDR3 is CASSLGLAGVHEQFF. The CDR3 nucleotides are TGTGCCAGCTCACTTGGACTAGCGGGAGTTCATGAGCAGTTCTTC.

The chain is built from TRBV19 and TRBJ2-3; perhaps TRBD2 as D (7 bases). The germline V gene has CDR1 LNHDA and CDR2 SQIVND (reference sequence). Trimming removed 5 bases at V and 5 bases at J, with 14 bases between. The CDR3 totals 14 residues. The CDR3 region has the DNA TGTGCCAGTAGTTGGGGGGGCCATGGAGATACGCAGTATTTT. The encoded protein is CASSWGGHGDTQYF.

The rearrangement links TRBV12-5 to TRBJ1-2; TRBD1 might be the D (6 bases). The CDR3 consists of 16 residues. The V gene lost 0 bases and the J gene lost 0 bases, with 11 bases spanning the gap. Germline V lookup: CDR1 LGHNT, CDR2 FRNRAP. CDR3 nucleotide sequence: TGTGCTAGTGGTTTGGTACAGGGTACATCTAACTATGGCTACACCTTC. This gives the protein CASGLVQGTSNYGYTF.

The CDR3 spells CASSLGSGRVYEQYF. The DNA of the CDR3 is TGTGCCAGCAGCTTAGGGAGCGGGAGGGTCTACGAGCAGTACTTC. V usage is TRBV7-2 and J usage is TRBJ2-7; 10 nucleotides line up with TRBD2. V was clipped by 1 base and J by 3 bases; unmatched bases: 3. The CDR3 loop spans 15 amino acids. CDR1 SGHTA and CDR2 FQGNSA come from the germline V gene. The full variable domain, completed using reference TRBV7-2 and TRBJ2-7, is GAGVSQSPSNKVTEKGKDVELRCDPISGHTALYWYRQSLGQGLEFLIYFQGNSAPDKSGLPSDRFSAERTGGSVSTLTIQRTQQEDSAVYLCASSLGSGRVYEQYFGPGTRLTVT.

The V call is TRBV19, the J call TRBJ2-3; TRBD2 agrees at 9 bases. Germline-derived CDR1 and CDR2 are LNHDA and SQIVND (reference sequence). This CDR3 is built from 19 residues. Unmatched junction bases numbered 11, after V lost 1 base and J lost 0 bases. CDR3 in amino acids: CASSIVGLLAGSSTDTQYF. The CDR3 nucleotides read TGTGCCAGTAGTATAGTGGGGTTGCTAGCGGGGTCTAGCACAGATACGCAGTATTTT.

The table lists this clone with a few counts. This rearrangement joins TRBV5-1 to TRBJ2-7, with 9 positions matching TRBD2. This CDR3 region has 15 residues. Germline CDR1 and CDR2: SGHRS and YFSETQ. Trimming removed 0 bases from V and 4 bases from J; junction bases left unmatched: 5. CDR3 sequence (DNA): TGCGCCAGCAGCTTGGTGATAGCGGGAGAATACGAGCAGTACTTC. Encoded protein: CASSLVIAGEYEQYF.

The gene calls are TRBV30 and TRBJ2-2; no clear D. The CDR3 totals 14 residues. V was shortened by 2 bases and J by 7 bases, with 14 bases between the two germline ends. Germline V gives CDR1 GTSNPN, CDR2 SVGIG (reference sequence). The CDR3 is CAWSPYRRVGELFF. The DNA of the CDR3 is TGTGCCTGGAGTCCATATCGCCGCGTCGGGGAGCTGTTTTTT.

The chain links TRBV5-4 to TRBJ2-3; the match to TRBD1 covers 9 bases. Trimming took 3 bases from V and 4 from J; bases not matched to a gene: 12. CDR1 and CDR2 (germline): SGHNT, YYREEE (reference sequence). The CDR3 covers 17 residues. The CDR3 protein is CASSSRHRDRASDTQYF. CDR3 nucleotides: TGTGCCAGCAGCTCTCGCCACCGGGACAGGGCATCAGATACGCAGTATTTT.

The chain links TRBV28 to TRBJ1-2, with 8 bases matching TRBD1. CDR3 length: 14 residues. V lost 7 bases to trimming and J lost 7 bases; unmatched junction nucleotides: 11. Germline V gives CDR1 MDHEN, CDR2 SYDVKM. The CDR3 is CASTPADRDFGYTF. The CDR3 bases are TGTGCCAGCACCCCCGCGGACAGGGATTTTGGCTACACCTTC.

The chain couples TRBV10-2 to TRBJ2-1; 14 bases line up with TRBD2. V lost 2 bases and J lost 4; bases outside the gene matches: 10. The germline gives CDR1 WSHSY, CDR2 SAAADI. The CDR3 is 19 amino acids. The CDR3: CASSETPGTSGRWYNEQFF. The CDR3 DNA sequence: TGCGCCAGCAGTGAGACTCCTGGGACTAGCGGGAGATGGTACAATGAGCAGTTCTTC.

CDR3 nucleotide sequence: TGTGCCAGCAGTCCTGCGAGGGACAGGGGCCCCCTCCACTTT. This translates into CASSPARDRGPLHF. The chain carries TRBV6-1 and TRBJ1-6; 10 bases are shared with TRBD1. CDR3 length: 14 amino acids. Per the germline V gene, CDR1 is MNHNS and CDR2 is SASEGT. The J segment lost 13 bases and the V segment lost 5 bases, leaving 8 bases of the junction unmatched.

The chain is built from TRBV10-3 and TRBJ1-3, with D possibly TRBD1 on 6 matching bases. Germline V gene data show CDR1 as ENHRY and CDR2 as SYGVKD. V was shortened by 10 bases and J by 0 bases, with 13 bases between the two germline ends. The CDR3 has 14 amino acids. The CDR3 here is CATMDSSSGNTIYF. Here the CDR3 DNA reads TGTGCCACTATGGACAGTTCCTCTGGAAACACCATATATTTT.

In regard to this clone: One end of the junction does not line up with germline, which may come from a read error. This sequence joins TRBV9 and TRBJ1-2, with 9 bases that match TRBD1. CDR3 length equals 15 residues. Germline V CDR1 and CDR2: SGDLS, YYNGEE. CDR3 protein: CASSPSGTGNFGYTF. As DNA, the CDR3 is TGTGCCAGCAGCCCCTCCGGGACAGGGAACTTTGGCTACACCTTC. The full variable domain, with the rest looked up from reference TRBV9 and TRBJ1-2, is DSGVTQTPKHLITATGQRVTLRCSPRSGDLSVYWYQQSLDQGLQFLIQYYNGEERAKGNILERFSAQQFPDLHSELNLSSLELGDSALYFCASSPSGTGNFGYTFGSGTRLTVV.

On this clone: Other nucleotide sequences from this sample produce the same CDR3. The chain carries TRBV4-3 and TRBJ1-1; D gene unclear. CDR1 and CDR2 from the germline V gene are LGHNA and YSLEER. CDR3 length: 14 amino acids. The V end lost 0 bases, the J end lost 5 bases, and 10 bases lay between the germline ends. The chain's CDR3 is CASSQDLAGTEAFF. In DNA form, the CDR3 reads TGCGCCAGCAGCCAAGATCTAGCGGGGACTGAAGCTTTCTTT.

The J gene is TRBJ2-7, the V gene TRBV11-1, with 9 bases lining up with TRBD2. Germline CDR1 is SGHAT and CDR2 is FQDESV (reference sequence). The V and J ends lost 2 bases and 3 bases, in that order; junction bases with no gene match: 5. The CDR3 loop spans 15 amino acids. The CDR3 DNA is TGTGCCAGCAGCTTAAATGGACTAGCGAGCTACGAGCAGTACTTC. Its translation: CASSLNGLASYEQYF.

This sequence joins TRBV7-9 and TRBJ2-1; D is uncertain. There are 12 residues in the CDR3. V was cut by 1 base and J by 14 bases, with 12 bases left in between. Germline V CDR1 and CDR2: SEHNR, FQNEAQ (reference sequence). The CDR3 sequence is CASSLVELWEFF. Here the CDR3 DNA reads TGTGCCAGCAGCTTAGTGGAGCTGTGGGAGTTCTTC.